Below are 25 T cell receptor beta chains sequenced from a single sample in a study of T cells in localized non-small cell lung cancer. TCRdb's copy holds only in-frame clones and misses some; the assay was immunoSEQ multiplex PCR. The sample includes 53,000 or so clones, 80% to 85% seen only once; the top ten take approximately 18%. The starting material was peripheral blood mononuclear cells, obtained before any cancer treatment. The receptors were gathered from a man between 40 and 75 years old with stage III lung adenocarcinoma.

This chain links TRBV29-1 with TRBJ2-7, with 11 bases aligning to TRBD1. The CDR3 totals 13 residues. Trimming at V came to 6 bases and at J to 3 bases, leaving 4 bases not matched to a gene. The germline CDR1 and CDR2 sequences are SQVTM and ANQGSEA. In nucleotides, the CDR3 is TGCAGCGTGCCGGGACAGGGGGTCTACGAGCAGTACTTC. Residues: CSVPGQGVYEQYF.

The chain has TRBV5-1 and TRBJ2-3, with 8 nucleotides matching TRBD1. The CDR3 consists of 15 residues. The trim removed 6 bases at V and 1 base at J, leaving 7 bases unmatched. Germline CDR1 and CDR2: SGHRS and YFSETQ. CDR3 in DNA: TGCGCCAGCACGACCCCGACAGGGGGCACAGATACGCAGTATTTT. It translates to CASTTPTGGTDTQYF.

The V call is TRBV27, the J call TRBJ2-2, with 12 bases matching TRBD2. Germline V CDR1 and CDR2: MNHEY, SMNVEV (reference sequence). This CDR3 is 16 amino acids long. The V segment lost 5 bases and the J segment 13 bases; nucleotides outside the gene matches: 14. CDR3 DNA: TGTGCCAGCAGTCCCCAGACTAGCGGGGGCCCCTGGGGGCTGTTTTTT. It encodes CASSPQTSGGPWGLFF.

This clone came up a few times. The chain carries TRBV30 and TRBJ1-1, with TRBD1 matching over 7 bases. V shed 2 bases, J shed 0 bases, and the junction held 6 bases outside the gene matches. The CDR3 is 15 amino acids. Germline CDR1 reads GTSNPN; CDR2 reads SVGIG (reference sequence). The CDR3 region is CAWSQMTGLNTEAFF. The CDR3 nucleotides read TGTGCCTGGAGTCAGATGACAGGGCTGAACACTGAAGCTTTCTTT.

The rearrangement uses TRBV11-2 and TRBJ2-3, with 9 bases that match TRBD2. Germline values: CDR1 SGHAT, CDR2 FQNNGV. J gave up 5 bases and V 1 base, and 4 bases lay outside the gene matches. The CDR3 extends over 15 amino acids. In DNA form, the CDR3 reads TGTGCCAGCAGCTTAGTGCGGGAGGGGAGAGATACGCAGTATTTT. Protein sequence: CASSLVREGRDTQYF.

In its sample, this clone was seen a few times. DNA for the CDR3: TGTGCCAGCACCGGGACAGGGTCTCGGGATGAGCAGTTCTTC. Translation gives CASTGTGSRDEQFF. The J gene is TRBJ2-1, the V gene TRBV6-1; 9 bases are a match to TRBD1. This CDR3 spans 14 amino acids. Per germline, CDR1 MNHNS and CDR2 SASEGT. V shed 7 bases, J shed 8 bases, and the junction held 9 bases outside the gene matches.

A few counts support this clone. This rearrangement joins TRBV2 to TRBJ1-5, with TRBD1 matching over 8 bases. V lost 6 bases, J lost 0 bases, and 4 bases stayed unmatched. Per the germline V gene, CDR1 is SNHLY and CDR2 is FYNNEI. The CDR3 covers 15 residues. In DNA, the CDR3 is TGTGCCAGCAGCTGGGACAGGTATAGCAATCAGCCCCAGCATTTT. It translates to CASSWDRYSNQPQHF.

The chain joins TRBV7-3 to TRBJ2-3; 14 bases align to TRBD2. The V gene end was trimmed by 4 bases and the J gene end by 1 base; junction bases not matched to a gene: 1. The CDR3 sequence is 16 residues long. Germline V CDR1 and CDR2: SGHTA, FQGTGA. The CDR3 DNA reads as TGTGCCAGCAGCTCGGGACTAGCGGGGGGCACAGATACGCAGTATTTT. This translates into CASSSGLAGGTDTQYF.

The chain is built from TRBV7-2 and TRBJ2-1; D perhaps matches TRBD2 (6 bases). Germline V gene lookup returns CDR1 SGHTA and CDR2 FQGNSA. V lost 5 bases to trimming and J lost 3 bases, with 14 bases between them. This CDR3 contains 15 residues. The DNA for the CDR3 is TGTGCCAGCAGCCGGGACTTTCGCTACTACAATGAGCAGTTCTTC. Translating gives CASSRDFRYYNEQFF.

This chain joins TRBV2 and TRBJ2-7; unclear D gene. The length of the CDR3 is 16 residues. V lost 6 bases to trimming and J lost 3 bases, with 21 bases between them. Germline CDR1 and CDR2: SNHLY and FYNNEI. CDR3 sequence reads: CASSPPFNLWVYEQYF. The CDR3, as DNA: TGTGCCAGCAGCCCGCCTTTTAATTTGTGGGTCTACGAGCAGTACTTC.

The V and J genes are TRBV14 and TRBJ2-1; D remains unclear. This CDR3 spans 12 amino acids. V was shortened by 4 bases and J by 7 bases, with 8 bases between the two germline ends. Germline CDR1 reads SGHDN; CDR2 reads FVKESK. CDR3 nucleotide sequence: TGTGCCAGCAGCCCGCGTCTTAATGAGCAGTTCTTC. Its protein is CASSPRLNEQFF.

This clone has just one count. The chain has TRBV7-2 and TRBJ1-5, with 10 bases identical to TRBD1. V lost 4 bases to trimming and J lost 5 bases; unmatched junction nucleotides: 2. Germline V CDR1 and CDR2: SGHTA, FQGNSA. The CDR3 is 14 amino acids. The CDR3 coding sequence is TGTGCCAGCAGCTCCGGACAGGGGGATCAGCCCCAGCATTTT. Its translation is CASSSGQGDQPQHF.

This rearrangement joins TRBV27 to TRBJ2-1, with D possibly being TRBD2 (5 bases). The V end lost 2 bases, the J end lost 1 base, and 18 bases lay between the germline ends. There are 18 residues in the CDR3. Looked up from germline, CDR1 is MNHEY and CDR2 is SMNVEV (reference sequence). CDR3 bases: TGTGCCAGCAGTTTACCGCTACTAGGTCAAGGATCCTACAATGAGCAGTTCTTC. It codes for CASSLPLLGQGSYNEQFF.

This clone has a handful of counts. V gene TRBV7-2 combines with J gene TRBJ1-1; D not resolved. The germline V and J ends were trimmed by 1 base and 10 bases, with 7 bases remaining between them. Germline CDR1 and CDR2: SGHTA and FQGNSA. The CDR3 contains 11 residues. The CDR3 nucleotides read TGTGCCAGCAGCTTAGGGGGTGGAGCTTTCTTT. Amino acids: CASSLGGGAFF.

The chain joins TRBV6-6 to TRBJ1-1; D not resolved. Germline CDR1 reads MNHNY; CDR2 reads SVGAGI (reference sequence). V lost 6 bases and J 5 bases, leaving 13 bases between the germline ends. The CDR3 runs to 13 residues. Written as DNA, the CDR3 is TGTGCCAGCAGCCCCCGAGGAGGTACTGAAGCTTTCTTT. The encoded protein is CASSPRGGTEAFF.

V gene TRBV7-9 combines with J gene TRBJ2-1; 13 nucleotides align to TRBD2. There are 16 residues in the CDR3. The ends lost 2 bases at V and 9 bases at J; junction bases unmatched: 7. The germline V gene has CDR1 SEHNR and CDR2 FQNEAQ (reference sequence). CDR3 region: CASSLQLAGGPSEQFF. In DNA form, the CDR3 reads TGTGCCAGCAGCTTACAACTAGCGGGGGGGCCGAGTGAGCAGTTCTTC.

The chain is built from TRBV9 and TRBJ2-3; 13 bases are shared with TRBD2. The CDR3 is made up of 18 amino acids. Germline CDR1 and CDR2: SGDLS and YYNGEE. Losses at the gene ends were 3 bases for V and 2 bases for J; bases not matched to a gene: 9. In DNA, the CDR3 is TGTGCCAGCAGCGGCGGACTAGCGGGGGACCAATTCACAGATACGCAGTATTTT. Its protein is CASSGGLAGDQFTDTQYF.

This clone appeared once. The chain is built from TRBV19 and TRBJ1-5, with D possibly being TRBD1 (5 bases). V was shortened by 7 bases and J by 3 bases, with 13 bases between the two germline ends. CDR3 size: 14 residues. Germline-derived CDR1 and CDR2 are LNHDA and SQIVND (reference sequence). The CDR3 sequence is CASTLAGNNQPQHF. The CDR3 DNA is TGTGCCAGTACCTTGGCAGGGAACAATCAGCCCCAGCATTTT.

Only a few counts were recorded for this clone. This chain joins TRBV6-1 and TRBJ1-5; TRBD1 aligns across 9 bases. CDR3 length: 13 amino acids. CDR1 and CDR2 (germline): MNHNS, SASEGT. V gave up 7 bases and J gave up 4 bases; unmatched junction bases: 2. In DNA, the CDR3 is TGTGCCAGCACCGGACAGGGGAATCAGCCCCAGCATTTT. Its protein is CASTGQGNQPQHF.

V and J are TRBV5-1 and TRBJ2-2, with D hard to call. Trimming removed 1 base at V and 1 base at J, with 5 bases between. This CDR3 comprises 14 residues. Germline V lookup: CDR1 SGHRS, CDR2 YFSETQ. This chain's CDR3 is CASSLTRNTGELFF. Here the CDR3 DNA reads TGCGCCAGCAGCTTGACCAGGAACACCGGGGAGCTGTTTTTT. The full variable domain, rest sourced from reference TRBV5-1 and TRBJ2-2, is KAGVTQTPRYLIKTRGQQVTLSCSPISGHRSVSWYQQTPGQGLQFLFEYFSETQRNKGNFPGRFSGRQFSNSRSEMNVSTLELGDSALYLCASSLTRNTGELFFGEGSRLTVL.

This chain uses TRBV6-9 with TRBJ2-7, with D unresolved. The germline V gene has CDR1 MNHGY and CDR2 SVAAGI. There are 14 residues in the CDR3. V lost 2 bases and J lost 0, with 8 bases in between. The CDR3 sequence is CASSYNWPSYEQYF. The CDR3 region has the DNA TGTGCCAGCAGTTATAACTGGCCCTCCTACGAGCAGTACTTC.

The V call is TRBV5-8, the J call TRBJ2-3, with a tentative D call TRBD2 (6 bases). Trimming took off 2 bases at V and 5 bases at J, with 12 bases between the two ends. The CDR3 length is 14 residues. CDR1 and CDR2 from the germline V gene are SGHTS and YDEGEE. This CDR3 reads CASSFPGEEDTQYF. The CDR3 DNA reads TGTGCCAGCAGCTTTCCGGGAGAGGAAGATACGCAGTATTTT.

The chain couples TRBV7-2 to TRBJ1-2; a possible D gene is TRBD1 (6 bases). Germline lookup yields CDR1 SGHTA and CDR2 FQGNSA. There are 13 residues in the CDR3. With 3 bases removed from V and 4 bases from J, the gap between germline ends came to 9 bases. The DNA of the CDR3 is TGTGCCAGCAGCTTTGCAGGGGTCTATGGCTACACCTTC. Translation gives CASSFAGVYGYTF.

CDR3 region: CAWGGQGSGYTF. The CDR3, as DNA: TGTGCCTGGGGGGGACAGGGTTCTGGCTACACCTTC. The chain couples TRBV30 to TRBJ1-2; TRBD1 matches at 9 bases. CDR3 size: 12 residues. Unmatched junction bases numbered 5, after V lost 5 bases and J lost 7 bases. Per the germline V gene, CDR1 is GTSNPN and CDR2 is SVGIG (reference sequence). The variable domain in full, completed from reference TRBV30 and TRBJ1-2, reads SQTIHQWPATLVQPVGSPLSLECTVEGTSNPNLYWYRQAAGRGLQLLFYSVGIGQISSEVPQNLSASRPQDRQFILSSKKLLLSDSGFYLCAWGGQGSGYTFGSGTRLTVV.

The rearrangement joins TRBV6-5 to TRBJ1-1; TRBD1 matches 7 bases. Germline CDR1 is MNHEY and CDR2 is SVGAGI. The length of the CDR3 is 12 residues. J gave up 5 bases and V 6 bases, and 3 bases lay outside the gene matches. For the CDR3, the DNA is TGTGCCAGCAGCAGGGGGGGGACTGAAGCTTTCTTT. Translation gives CASSRGGTEAFF.